This section outlines one T cell receptor (beta chain) sequence together with its context. Its cognate antigen is unknown. In the mixed lymphocyte reaction, cells were cocultured for 6 days at 37°C. These data are taken from a study of siplizumab effects on memory and regulatory T cells. Study conclusions and caveats: For siplizumab cultures, the suppressive function of their proliferating Tregs was not confirmed.

V lost 1 base, J lost 0 bases, and 8 bases lay in between. CDR1 is SGHDT and CDR2 is YYEEEE in the germline V gene. This CDR3 comprises 16 residues. The method was immunoSEQ multiplex PCR; TCRdb's version includes in-frame clones alone and lacks a portion of them. Seen here are about 7,200 clones, just over 35% observed once, and the top ten hold around a sixth. The receptor's source is a human donor in good health; the cells came from an allogeneic mixed lymphocyte reaction. The chain combines TRBV5-6 with TRBJ1-6; no reliable D call. Sequenced sample: CFSE-low (dividing) CD8+ T cells sorted from an allogeneic mixed lymphocyte reaction. CDR3 in DNA: TGTGCCAGCAGCTTGTCCGCAAGCTCCTATAATTCACCCCTCCACTTT. It codes for CASSLSASSYNSPLHF.